The entry that follows covers one T cell receptor (beta chain) sequence. Its specific antigen is unknown. Nothing much larger sits one base from this clone, and base qualities are not available. Between the V and J ends, shortened by 1 base and 3 bases respectively, the junction contains 7 bases. Counted from cysteine to phenylalanine, this CDR3 has 13 amino acids. The DNA shown is the 39-base CDR3, in frame from base 1. CDR1 and CDR2, per the germline V gene, are SGHVS and FNYEAQ. On an AutoMACS, CD4+ and CD8+ cells were isolated via positive magnetic bead selection, and their purity was verified by flow cytometry. A TCR V beta antibody panel was used in flow cytometry to screen first for clonal expansions, which were then characterized by TCRB deep sequencing of sorted CD8+ fractions. Ficoll-Paque PLUS density gradient separation was used to isolate peripheral blood mononuclear cells. DNA from CD4-enriched, CD8-enriched or PBMC samples was extracted using Nucleospin Tissue or Tissue XS kits and then quantified on a Qubit 2.0 fluorometer.

The immunoSEQ assay was applied to genomic DNA for TCRB CDR3 sequencing. The source study handled its data this way. When patient CD8+ clones exceeding 1% were checked against published virus-specific TCRB sequences, only a few matched. Analyses were restricted to productive TCRB rearrangements. Clonality was expressed as a Shannon entropy-based productive clonality index, with each clone defined by a unique TCRB CDR3 sequence. The template counts of each clone relative to the total templates per sample were used to calculate repertoire overlap between two samples. A correlation with a Spearman r of about 0.58 was found between V-gene usage by flow cytometry and V-gene usage by TCRB sequencing. The table comes from immuneACCESS by way of TCRdb, which keeps in-frame sequences with V and J called. Part of the clones is missing from these tables; in studies checked, under half for an unresolved V gene and the rest for unknown reasons. V and J calls and clone size are given by that table; D and trimming were obtained from the DNA. The sample table records 20,000 to 25,000 clones; about 83% of these occur just once. In total, the top ten clones hold about 11% of the sample.

The sample originates from a study of somatic mutations in cytotoxic T cells in rheumatoid arthritis (dated by TCRdb to the late 2010s). About the study as a whole: Peripheral blood (30 ml EDTA) was collected from patients immediately after diagnosis and before any treatment began. Sorted V beta1+ cells also underwent TCRB sequencing, and some V beta antibody-stained T-cell populations were flow-sorted at nearly 100% purity on a FACSAria II or Sony SH800. A total of around 62 rheumatoid arthritis patients and 15 to 25 healthy controls underwent TCRB deep sequencing. The median ages of the patient and control groups were essentially identical. To characterize clonality, the study used TCRB deep sequencing while asking whether somatic mutations are carried by expanded CD8+ T-cell clones in newly diagnosed, untreated rheumatoid arthritis. What the authors observed across the whole study: Healthy controls showed no age-related increase in CD8+ clonality, whereas patients did (Spearman r ≈ 0.47). The largest CD8+ clone made up more than 20% of CD8+ cells in about an eighth of the roughly 60 patients, and blood and synovial fluid shared several identical CD8+ TCRB sequences. It was unknown which antigens the expanded CD8+ clones targeted, and their absence from virus-specific databases did not exclude viral specificity. CD8+ T-cell clonality in rheumatoid arthritis patients was not significantly different from that in age-matched healthy controls. No adjustment for multiple comparisons was made for the slight TRBV07 underrepresentation in patients.

The TCR comes from an adult with rheumatoid arthritis. The sequenced material came from CD8+ T cells sorted from blood. The chain is made from TRBV7-6 and TRBJ2-7; there is no confident call for the D gene. CDR3 sequence: CASSLGHGYEQYF. The DNA is as follows: TGTGCCAGCAGCTTAGGTCATGGCTACGAGCAGTACTTC.